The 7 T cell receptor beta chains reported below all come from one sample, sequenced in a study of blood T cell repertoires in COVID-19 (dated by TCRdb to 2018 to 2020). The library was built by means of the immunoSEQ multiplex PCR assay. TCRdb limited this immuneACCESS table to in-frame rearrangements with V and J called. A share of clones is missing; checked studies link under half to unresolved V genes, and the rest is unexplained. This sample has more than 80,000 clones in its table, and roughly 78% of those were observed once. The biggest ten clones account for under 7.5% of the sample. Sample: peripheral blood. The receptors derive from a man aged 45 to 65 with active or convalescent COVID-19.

The CDR3 region has the DNA TGTGCCAGCAGCGTTTACAGGGGCGAGCAGTACTTC. Its protein product is CASSVYRGEQYF. The chain combines TRBV7-2 with TRBJ2-7, with TRBD1 identical over 7 bases. V was clipped by 5 bases and J by 6 bases; unmatched bases: 4. CDR1 is SGHTA, CDR2 FQGNSA, per germline. The CDR3 spans 12 residues.

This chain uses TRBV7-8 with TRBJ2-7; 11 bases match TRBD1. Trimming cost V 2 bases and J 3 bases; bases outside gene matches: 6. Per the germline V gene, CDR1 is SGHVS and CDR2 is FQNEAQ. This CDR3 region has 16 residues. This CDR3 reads CASSLFPGTGGYEQYF. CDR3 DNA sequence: TGTGCCAGCAGCTTATTCCCCGGGACAGGGGGCTACGAGCAGTACTTC.

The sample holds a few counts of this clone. The CDR3 loop is CASSSLAGGMNTEAFF. For the CDR3, the DNA is TGCGCCAGCAGCTCCCTGGCAGGGGGCATGAACACTGAAGCTTTCTTT. The chain combines TRBV5-1 with TRBJ1-1, with 8 positions matching TRBD1. Unmatched junction bases numbered 7, after V lost 3 bases and J lost 0 bases. Germline V gives CDR1 SGHRS, CDR2 YFSETQ. The CDR3 has 16 amino acids.

CDR3 loop: CASSGGDASPQHF. The CDR3 region has the DNA TGCGCCAGCAGTGGGGGAGACGCTTCTCCCCAGCATTTT. V is TRBV10-2 and J is TRBJ1-5; the D is unclear. The length of the CDR3 is 13 residues. Trimming left V 4 bases short and J 10 bases short, with 14 bases between. Germline values: CDR1 WSHSY, CDR2 SAAADI.

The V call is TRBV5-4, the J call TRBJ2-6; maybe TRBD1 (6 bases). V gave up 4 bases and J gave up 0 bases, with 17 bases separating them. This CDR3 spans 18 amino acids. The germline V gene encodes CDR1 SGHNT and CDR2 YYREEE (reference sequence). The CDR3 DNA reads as TGTGCCAGCAGCCCACCGACAGGAACCGGCTCTGGGGCCAACGTCCTGACTTTC. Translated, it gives CASSPPTGTGSGANVLTF.

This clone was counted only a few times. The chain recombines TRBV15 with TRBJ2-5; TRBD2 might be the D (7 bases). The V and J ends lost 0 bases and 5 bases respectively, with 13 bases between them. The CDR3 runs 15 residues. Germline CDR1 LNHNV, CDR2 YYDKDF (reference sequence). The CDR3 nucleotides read TGTGCCACCAGCAGAGATCGGGGGGCCGGGGAGACCCAGTACTTC. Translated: CATSRDRGAGETQYF.

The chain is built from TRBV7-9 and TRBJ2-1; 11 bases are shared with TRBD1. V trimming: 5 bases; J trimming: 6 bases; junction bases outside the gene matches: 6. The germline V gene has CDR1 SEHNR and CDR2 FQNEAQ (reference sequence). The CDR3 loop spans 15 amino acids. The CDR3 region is CASSVQGQGGNEQFF. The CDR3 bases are TGTGCCAGCAGCGTACAGGGACAGGGGGGCAATGAGCAGTTCTTC.